This T cell receptor beta chain appears in the sequencing data of a study of regulatory T cells in long-lasting Graves disease. Ten or more counts support this clonotype. Specified time point: newly diagnosed GD, antithyroid drugs for less than 3 months. Researchers made the TCR library from RNA that was extracted from PBMCs. CDR3-region Arm-PCR and iRepertoire HTBI primers produced the TCR beta libraries. TCRdb re-called the multiplex PCR reads with MiXCR, one entry per CDR3 protein. This table holds roughly 510,000 distinct CDR3 sequences, approximately 16% found once. The length of the CDR3 is 14 residues. V lost 5 bases, J lost 0 bases, and 1 base stayed unmatched. Germline V gene data show CDR1 as MNHEY and CDR2 as SMNVEV (reference sequence). These same records also appear under a second study, on T cells in Graves' hyperthyroidism and ophthalmopathy.

This chain uses TRBV27 with TRBJ2-1, with 7 bases fitting TRBD1. Sequenced material: peripheral blood mononuclear cells (PBMCs), taken at new diagnosis, from a patient treated with antithyroid drugs. This clonotype was obtained from a man between 18 and 35 years old with Graves disease. CDR3 DNA sequence: TGTGCCAGCAGTCCAGGGGGCTCCTACAATGAGCAGTTCTTC. Translating gives CASSPGGSYNEQFF.